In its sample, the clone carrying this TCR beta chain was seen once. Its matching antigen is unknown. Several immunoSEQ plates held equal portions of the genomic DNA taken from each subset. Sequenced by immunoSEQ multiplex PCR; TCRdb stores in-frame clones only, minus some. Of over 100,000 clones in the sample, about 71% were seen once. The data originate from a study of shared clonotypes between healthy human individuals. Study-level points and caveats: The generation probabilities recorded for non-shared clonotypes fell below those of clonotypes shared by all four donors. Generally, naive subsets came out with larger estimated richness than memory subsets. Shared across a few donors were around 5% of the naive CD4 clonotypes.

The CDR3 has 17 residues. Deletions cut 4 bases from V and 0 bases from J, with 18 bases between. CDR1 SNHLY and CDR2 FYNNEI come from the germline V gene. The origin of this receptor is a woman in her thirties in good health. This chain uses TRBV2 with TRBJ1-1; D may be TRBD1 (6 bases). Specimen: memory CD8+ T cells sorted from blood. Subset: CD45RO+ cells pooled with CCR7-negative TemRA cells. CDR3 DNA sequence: TGTGCCAGCAGTGGCCACAGGGCAACGGAGGTGAACACTGAAGCTTTCTTT. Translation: CASSGHRATEVNTEAFF. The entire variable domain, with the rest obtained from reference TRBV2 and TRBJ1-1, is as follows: EPEVTQTPSHQVTQMGQEVILRCVPISNHLYFYWYRQILGQKVEFLVSFYNNEISEKSEIFDDQFSVERPDGSNFTLKIRSTKLEDSAMYFCASSGHRATEVNTEAFFGQGTRLTVV.